The next 9 T cell receptor beta chains were all read from a single sample in a study of T cell responses to AZD1222 COVID-19 vaccine. Clones were sequenced by immunoSEQ multiplex PCR, and TCRdb holds only the in-frame ones, with some missing. Among about 100,000 clones listed, approximately 86% were seen once. This specimen was peripheral blood, taken on day 0 of AZD1222 vaccination. These receptors all stem from an adult in good health.

The chain couples TRBV9 to TRBJ1-2; TRBD1 is a possible D gene (5 bases). Germline lookup yields CDR1 SGDLS and CDR2 YYNGEE. Trimming removed 0 bases at V and 0 bases at J, with 9 bases between. This CDR3 is 15 amino acids long. DNA for the CDR3: TGTGCCAGCAGCGTAGGGGGCAATTCTAACTATGGCTACACCTTC. Its protein product is CASSVGGNSNYGYTF.

This rearrangement joins TRBV3-1 (or the pseudogene TRBV3-2) to TRBJ2-5; D perhaps matches TRBD2 (5 bases). Trimming cost V 4 bases and J 4 bases, with 13 bases left between them. Germline assignment: CDR1 LGHDT and CDR2 YNNKEL (reference sequence). The CDR3 extends over 14 amino acids. The DNA for the CDR3 is TGTGCCAGCAGCCTTGACCTTGGGAGAGAGACCCAGTACTTC. This encodes CASSLDLGRETQYF.

The chain employs TRBV30 and TRBJ2-1, with 8 nucleotides matching TRBD2. CDR1 is GTSNPN, CDR2 SVGIG, per germline (reference sequence). CDR3 size: 15 residues. Losses at the gene ends were 3 bases for V and 4 bases for J; bases not matched to a gene: 8. CDR3 in DNA: TGTGCCTGGAGAACGGGCCAGCGGGAGTACAATGAGCAGTTCTTC. Amino acid sequence: CAWRTGQREYNEQFF.

The chain employs TRBV12-3 or TRBV12-4 and TRBJ2-1, with D tentatively TRBD1 or TRBD2 (5 bases each). Trimming pared 6 bases from V and 12 bases from J, leaving 15 bases between. The CDR3 length is 12 residues. CDR3 nucleotides: TGTGCCAGCAGAGGGACGGCTGTTGGGCAGTTCTTC. Its protein product is CASRGTAVGQFF.

This clone was picked up a small number of times. This sequence joins TRBV2 and TRBJ1-1; the match to TRBD1 covers 7 bases. This CDR3 has 14 residues. The J segment lost 7 bases and the V segment lost 5 bases, leaving 10 bases of the junction unmatched. Per the germline V gene, CDR1 is SNHLY and CDR2 is FYNNEI. CDR3 sequence: CASSTRQGSNEAFF. CDR3 sequence (DNA): TGTGCCAGCAGTACAAGACAGGGAAGTAATGAAGCTTTCTTT.

The V call is TRBV2, the J call TRBJ2-3; a possible D gene is TRBD2 (5 bases). CDR1 is SNHLY and CDR2 is FYNNEI in the germline V gene. Trimming removed 3 bases from V and 3 bases from J, with 7 bases in between. This CDR3 comprises 13 residues. The CDR3 region is CASSEPGTDTQYF. Here the CDR3 DNA reads TGTGCCAGCAGTGAGCCGGGGACAGATACGCAGTATTTT.

The table lists this clone with a few counts. J is TRBJ2-4 and V is TRBV20-1, with D unresolved. Germline assignment: CDR1 DFQATT and CDR2 SNEGSKA (reference sequence). The germline V and J ends were trimmed by 5 bases and 8 bases, with 7 bases remaining between them. The length of the CDR3 is 10 residues. The CDR3 DNA is TGCAGTGCTCCCTTGGACATTCAGTACTTC. Translating it yields CSAPLDIQYF.

The gene calls are TRBV19 and TRBJ1-2; 9 bases line up with TRBD1. The length of the CDR3 is 15 residues. V was pared by 6 bases and J by 5 bases, with 10 bases of the junction left unmatched. Germline loops: CDR1 LNHDA, CDR2 SQIVND (reference sequence). The CDR3 region is CASSHGGTGFYGYTF. In nucleotides, the CDR3 is TGTGCCAGTAGCCATGGCGGGACAGGGTTTTATGGCTACACCTTC.

The chain has TRBV20-1 and TRBJ2-3; D possibly corresponds to TRBD1 (6 bases). This CDR3 region has 15 residues. The V end was cut by 5 bases, the J end by 0 bases, with 15 bases between. Germline CDR1 DFQATT, CDR2 SNEGSKA (reference sequence). The CDR3 loop is CSAGDRLTSTDTQYF. The CDR3 bases are TGCAGTGCTGGTGACAGGCTAACTAGCACAGATACGCAGTATTTT.